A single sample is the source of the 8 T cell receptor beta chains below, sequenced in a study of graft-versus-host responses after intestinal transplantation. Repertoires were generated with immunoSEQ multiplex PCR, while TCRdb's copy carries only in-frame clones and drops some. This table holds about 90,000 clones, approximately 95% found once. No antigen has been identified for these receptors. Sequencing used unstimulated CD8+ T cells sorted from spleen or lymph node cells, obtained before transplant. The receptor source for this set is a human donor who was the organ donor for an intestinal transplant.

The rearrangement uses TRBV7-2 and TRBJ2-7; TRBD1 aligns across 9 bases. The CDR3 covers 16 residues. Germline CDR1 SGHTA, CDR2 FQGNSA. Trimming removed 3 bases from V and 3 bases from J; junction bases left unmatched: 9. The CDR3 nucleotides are TGTGCCAGCAGCTTCACCGGGACAGGGTATTTCTACGAGCAGTACTTC. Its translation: CASSFTGTGYFYEQYF.

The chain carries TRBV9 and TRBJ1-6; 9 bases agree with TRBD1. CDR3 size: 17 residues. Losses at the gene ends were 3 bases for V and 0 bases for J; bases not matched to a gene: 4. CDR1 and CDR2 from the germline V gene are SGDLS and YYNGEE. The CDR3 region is CASSEGQGSSYNSPLHF. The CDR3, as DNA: TGTGCCAGCAGCGAGGGACAGGGAAGCTCCTATAATTCACCCCTCCACTTT.

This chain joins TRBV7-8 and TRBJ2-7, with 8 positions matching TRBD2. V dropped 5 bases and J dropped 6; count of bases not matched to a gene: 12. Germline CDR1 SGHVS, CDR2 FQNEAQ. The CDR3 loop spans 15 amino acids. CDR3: CASSPGARGGPEQYF. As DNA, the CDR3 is TGTGCCAGCAGCCCTGGAGCTCGGGGGGGTCCCGAGCAGTACTTC.

The CDR3 region has the DNA TGTGCCAGCAGCGTAGCGGGGGACGGGTCCTACGAGCAGTACTTC. Translated: CASSVAGDGSYEQYF. The J gene is TRBJ2-7, the V gene TRBV9, with TRBD2 as a possible D gene (6 bases). CDR1 and CDR2 (germline): SGDLS, YYNGEE. CDR3 length equals 15 residues. V lost 0 bases and J 1 base, leaving 11 bases between the germline ends.

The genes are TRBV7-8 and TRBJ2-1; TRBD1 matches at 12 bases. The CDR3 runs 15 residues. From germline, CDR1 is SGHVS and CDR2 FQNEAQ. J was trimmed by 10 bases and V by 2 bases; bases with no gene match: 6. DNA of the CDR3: TGTGCCAGCAGCTTAAGGGGACAGGGGGCGTGGGAGCAGTTCTTC. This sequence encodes CASSLRGQGAWEQFF.

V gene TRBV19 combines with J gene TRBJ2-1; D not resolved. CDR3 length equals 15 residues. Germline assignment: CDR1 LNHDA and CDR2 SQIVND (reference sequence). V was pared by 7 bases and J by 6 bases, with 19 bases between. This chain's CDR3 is CASTRMSSGFNEQFF. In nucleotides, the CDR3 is TGTGCCAGTACTAGGATGTCTTCCGGTTTCAATGAGCAGTTCTTC. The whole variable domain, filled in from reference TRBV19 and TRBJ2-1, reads DGGITQSPKYLFRKEGQNVTLSCEQNLNHDAMYWYRQDPGQGLRLIYYSQIVNDFQKGDIAEGYSVSREKKESFPLTVTSAQKNPTAFYLCASTRMSSGFNEQFFGPGTRLTVL.

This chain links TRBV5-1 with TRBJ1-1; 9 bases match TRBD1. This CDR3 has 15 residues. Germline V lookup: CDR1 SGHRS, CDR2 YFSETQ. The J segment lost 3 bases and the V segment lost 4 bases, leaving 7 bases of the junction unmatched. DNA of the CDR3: TGCGCCAGCAGCGGAGGACAGGGGAGGGACACTGAAGCTTTCTTT. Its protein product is CASSGGQGRDTEAFF.

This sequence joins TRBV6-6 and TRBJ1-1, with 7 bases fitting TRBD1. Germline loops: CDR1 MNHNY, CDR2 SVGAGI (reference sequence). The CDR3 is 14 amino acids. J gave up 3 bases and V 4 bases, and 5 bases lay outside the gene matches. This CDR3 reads CASSSQGVDTEAFF. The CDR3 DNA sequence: TGTGCCAGCAGTTCTCAGGGGGTAGACACTGAAGCTTTCTTT.